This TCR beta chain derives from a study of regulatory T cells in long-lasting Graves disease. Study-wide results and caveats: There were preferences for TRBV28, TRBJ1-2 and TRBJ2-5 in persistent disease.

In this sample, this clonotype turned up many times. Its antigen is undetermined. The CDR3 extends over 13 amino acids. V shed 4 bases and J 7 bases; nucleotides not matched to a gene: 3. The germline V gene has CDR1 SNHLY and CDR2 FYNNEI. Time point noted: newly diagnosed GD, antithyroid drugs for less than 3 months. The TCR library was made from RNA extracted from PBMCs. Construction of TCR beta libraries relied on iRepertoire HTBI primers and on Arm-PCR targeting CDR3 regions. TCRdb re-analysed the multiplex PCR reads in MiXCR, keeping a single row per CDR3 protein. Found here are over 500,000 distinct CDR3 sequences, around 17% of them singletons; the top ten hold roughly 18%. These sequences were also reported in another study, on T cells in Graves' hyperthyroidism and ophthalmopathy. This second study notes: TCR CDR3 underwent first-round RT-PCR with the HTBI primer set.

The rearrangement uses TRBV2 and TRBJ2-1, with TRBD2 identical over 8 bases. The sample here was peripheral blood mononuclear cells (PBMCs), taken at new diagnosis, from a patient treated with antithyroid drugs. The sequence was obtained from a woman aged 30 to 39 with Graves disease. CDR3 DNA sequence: TGTGCCAGCAGTGGAGCGGGAGTTAATGAGCAGTTCTTC. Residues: CASSGAGVNEQFF.